These 5 T cell receptor beta chains were all obtained from the same sample, sequenced in a study of blood T cell repertoires in COVID-19. Libraries were prepared by immunoSEQ multiplex PCR; TCRdb keeps only in-frame clonotypes and omits some of them. Among about 200,000 clones, 70% to 90% were seen once, and the ten largest hold 0.85% to 0.95%. Sequencing was carried out using peripheral blood. All receptors derive from a man in his 60s with COVID-19, enrolled during active disease.

The chain joins TRBV9 to TRBJ2-2, with unresolved D. Trimming removed 0 bases at V and 1 base at J, with 7 bases between. This CDR3 has 15 amino acids. Looked up from germline, CDR1 is SGDLS and CDR2 is YYNGEE. The CDR3 sequence: CASSVGHVNTGELFF. As DNA, the CDR3 is TGTGCCAGCAGCGTAGGGCACGTGAACACCGGGGAGCTGTTTTTT.

The rearrangement uses TRBV30 and TRBJ1-5; D is uncertain. V was shortened by 1 base and J by 0 bases, with 10 bases between the two germline ends. The CDR3 is 15 residues long. Germline V gene sequence: CDR1 GTSNPN, CDR2 SVGIG (reference sequence). The CDR3 DNA sequence: TGTGCCTGGAGTGCCGGGAGTTATAGCAATCAGCCCCAGCATTTT. Amino acid sequence: CAWSAGSYSNQPQHF.

The table lists this clone with a count of one. This sequence joins TRBV28 and TRBJ1-6, with 8 bases fitting TRBD1. With 5 bases clipped from V and 6 bases from J, the junction kept 12 bases outside the gene matches. The CDR3 contains 17 residues. Germline V gene lookup returns CDR1 MDHEN and CDR2 SYDVKM. The CDR3 region has the DNA TGTGCCAGCAGTCCCTCCTCGGGACAGGCTAGTAATTCACCCCTCCACTTT. Its protein is CASSPSSGQASNSPLHF.

This rearrangement joins TRBV7-9 to TRBJ1-2; no reliable D call. CDR3 length: 12 amino acids. Germline CDR1 reads SEHNR; CDR2 reads FQNEAQ (reference sequence). V gave up 1 base and J gave up 4 bases, with 4 bases separating them. CDR3 bases: TGTGCCAGCAGCTTAGGGGCCTATGGCTACACCTTC. Its protein is CASSLGAYGYTF.

The J gene is TRBJ1-1, the V gene TRBV3-1 (or the pseudogene TRBV3-2), with a possible D match to TRBD1 (5 bases). The CDR3 is 14 residues long. Trimming cost V 2 bases and J 6 bases, with 13 bases left between them. Germline CDR1 is LGHDT and CDR2 is YNNKEL (reference sequence). The CDR3 protein is CASSQSAGGAEAFF. The CDR3 DNA follows: TGTGCCAGCAGCCAATCCGCGGGGGGGGCTGAAGCTTTCTTT.